This section outlines one TCR beta chain sequence together with its context. As yet, its antigen is unknown. With V trimmed by 6 bases and J by 2 bases, 5 bases remained unmatched. Germline lookup yields CDR1 MNHNS and CDR2 SASEGT. The CDR3 extends over 14 amino acids. The source of the sample is a study of cytomegalovirus exposure and HLA in healthy donors. Study at large: There were roughly 110 million unique TCR beta sequences, drawn from 200 million or so T cells, in an earlier analysis.

Study-level points and caveats: The study found most TCR sequences rare, yet found some public TCRs in many donors. Compared with the approximately 700-donor mean, an Asian-associated ancestry cluster reportedly had fewer N-insertions, according to a later analysis. Researchers catalogued about 150 TCR beta chains as cytomegalovirus-associated.

PCR employed 60 Vbeta and 13 Jbeta primers. Repertoires were generated with immunoSEQ multiplex PCR, while TCRdb's copy carries only in-frame clones and drops some. This sample has some 130,000 clones, with approximately 62% found just once. The source material was PBMCs. The sequence was obtained from a human donor in good health. The chain combines TRBV6-1 with TRBJ2-7; 9 bases fit TRBD1. The CDR3 is CASRDRTGAYEQYF. CDR3 bases: TGTGCCAGCAGGGACAGGACAGGGGCCTACGAGCAGTACTTC.